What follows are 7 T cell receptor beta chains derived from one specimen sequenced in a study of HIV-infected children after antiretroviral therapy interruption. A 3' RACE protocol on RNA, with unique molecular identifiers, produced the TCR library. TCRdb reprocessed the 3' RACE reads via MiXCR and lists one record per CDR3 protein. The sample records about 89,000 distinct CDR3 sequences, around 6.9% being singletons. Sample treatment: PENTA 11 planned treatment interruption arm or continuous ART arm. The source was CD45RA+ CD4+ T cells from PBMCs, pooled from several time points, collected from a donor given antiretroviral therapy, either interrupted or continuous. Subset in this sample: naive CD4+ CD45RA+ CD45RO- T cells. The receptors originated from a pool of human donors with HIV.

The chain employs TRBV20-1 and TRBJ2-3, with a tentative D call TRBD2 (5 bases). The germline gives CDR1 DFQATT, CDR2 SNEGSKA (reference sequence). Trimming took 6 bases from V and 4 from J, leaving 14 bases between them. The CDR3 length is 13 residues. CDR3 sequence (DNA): TGCAGTGCCACTCTAGCTGGAGCAGATACGCAGTATTTT. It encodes CSATLAGADTQYF.

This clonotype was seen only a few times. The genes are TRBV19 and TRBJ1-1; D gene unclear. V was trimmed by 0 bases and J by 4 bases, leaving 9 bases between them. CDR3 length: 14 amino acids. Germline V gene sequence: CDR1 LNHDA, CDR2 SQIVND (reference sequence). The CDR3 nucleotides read TGTGCCAGTAGTATAGAGGGCAATGGCACTGAAGCTTTCTTT. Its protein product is CASSIEGNGTEAFF. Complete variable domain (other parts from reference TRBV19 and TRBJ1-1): DGGITQSPKYLFRKEGQNVTLSCEQNLNHDAMYWYRQDPGQGLRLIYYSQIVNDFQKGDIAEGYSVSREKKESFPLTVTSAQKNPTAFYLCASSIEGNGTEAFFGQGTRLTVV.

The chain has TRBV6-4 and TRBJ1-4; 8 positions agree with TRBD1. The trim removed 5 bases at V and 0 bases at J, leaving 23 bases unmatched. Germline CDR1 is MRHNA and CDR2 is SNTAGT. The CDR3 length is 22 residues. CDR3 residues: CASSPWDRLQSRRLATNEKLFF. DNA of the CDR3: TGTGCCAGCAGTCCCTGGGACAGGCTGCAGAGTCGGCGACTTGCAACTAATGAAAAACTGTTTTTT.

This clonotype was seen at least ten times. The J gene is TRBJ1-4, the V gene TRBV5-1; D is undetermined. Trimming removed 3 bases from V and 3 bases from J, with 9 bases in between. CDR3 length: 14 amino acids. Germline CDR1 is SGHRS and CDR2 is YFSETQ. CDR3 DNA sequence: TGCGCCAGCAGCTGGACCTCGGCTAATGAAAAACTGTTTTTT. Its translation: CASSWTSANEKLFF.

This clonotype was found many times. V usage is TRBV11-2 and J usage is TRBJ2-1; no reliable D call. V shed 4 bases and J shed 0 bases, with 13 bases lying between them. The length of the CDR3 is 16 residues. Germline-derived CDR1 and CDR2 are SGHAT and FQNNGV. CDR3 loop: CASSSPGFNSYNEQFF. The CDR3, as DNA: TGTGCCAGCAGCTCCCCCGGGTTCAACTCCTACAATGAGCAGTTCTTC.

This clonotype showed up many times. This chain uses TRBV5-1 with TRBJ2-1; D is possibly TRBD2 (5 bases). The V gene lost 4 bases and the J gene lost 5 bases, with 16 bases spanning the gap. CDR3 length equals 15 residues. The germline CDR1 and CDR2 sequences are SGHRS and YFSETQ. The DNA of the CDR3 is TGCGCCAGCAGCGCTGGCTTCGACTATCACAATGAGCAGTTCTTC. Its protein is CASSAGFDYHNEQFF.

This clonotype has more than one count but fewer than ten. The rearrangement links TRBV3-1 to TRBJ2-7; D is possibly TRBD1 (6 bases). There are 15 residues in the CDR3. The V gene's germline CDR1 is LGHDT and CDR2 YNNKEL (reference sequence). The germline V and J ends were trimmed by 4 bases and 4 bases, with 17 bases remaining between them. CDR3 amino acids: CASSPFRDTRYEQYF. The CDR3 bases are TGTGCCAGCAGCCCTTTCCGGGACACCCGTTACGAGCAGTACTTC.